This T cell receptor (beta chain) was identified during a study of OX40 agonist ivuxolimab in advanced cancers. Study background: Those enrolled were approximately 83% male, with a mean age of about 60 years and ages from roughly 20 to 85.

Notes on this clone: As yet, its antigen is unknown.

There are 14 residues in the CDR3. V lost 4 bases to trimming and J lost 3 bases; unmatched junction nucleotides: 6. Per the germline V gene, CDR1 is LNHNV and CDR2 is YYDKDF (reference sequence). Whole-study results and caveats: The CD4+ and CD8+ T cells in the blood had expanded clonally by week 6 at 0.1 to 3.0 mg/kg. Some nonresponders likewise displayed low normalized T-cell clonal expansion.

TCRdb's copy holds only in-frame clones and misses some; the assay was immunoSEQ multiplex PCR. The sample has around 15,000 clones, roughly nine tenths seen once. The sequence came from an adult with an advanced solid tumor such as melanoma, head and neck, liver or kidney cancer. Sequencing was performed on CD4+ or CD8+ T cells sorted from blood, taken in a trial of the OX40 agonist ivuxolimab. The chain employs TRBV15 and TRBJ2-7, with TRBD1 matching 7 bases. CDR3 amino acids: CATSNRGQFYEQYF. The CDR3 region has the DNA TGTGCCACCAGCAACAGGGGTCAGTTCTACGAGCAGTACTTC.